The 32 T cell receptor beta chains listed next were all sequenced from one sample in a study of blood T cell repertoires in COVID-19. Measured with immunoSEQ multiplex PCR; TCRdb has only the in-frame clones, and not every one. The data contain some 64,000 clones, about 88% of them singletons. The sequencing input was peripheral blood. These receptor sequences come from a man aged 70 or older with acute or convalescent COVID-19.

This clone was seen a handful of times. This rearrangement joins TRBV5-1 to TRBJ2-2; TRBD1 agrees at 7 bases. CDR1 is SGHRS and CDR2 is YFSETQ in the germline V gene. CDR3 length equals 16 residues. The V gene end was trimmed by 1 base and the J gene end by 4 bases; junction bases not matched to a gene: 7. CDR3 nucleotides: TGCGCCAGCAGCTTGTGGGAGACAGGGCGCACCGGGGAGCTGTTTTTT. Translated, it gives CASSLWETGRTGELFF.

The chain couples TRBV9 to TRBJ1-4; TRBD1 agrees at 10 bases. The trim removed 3 bases at V and 7 bases at J, leaving 6 bases unmatched. The CDR3 runs 15 residues. Germline CDR1 is SGDLS and CDR2 is YYNGEE. In DNA, the CDR3 is TGTGCCAGCAGCGCCAGGACAGGGGGGGGTGAAAAACTGTTTTTT. It is translated as CASSARTGGGEKLFF. The variable domain in full, completed from reference TRBV9 and TRBJ1-4, reads DSGVTQTPKHLITATGQRVTLRCSPRSGDLSVYWYQQSLDQGLQFLIQYYNGEERAKGNILERFSAQQFPDLHSELNLSSLELGDSALYFCASSARTGGGEKLFFGSGTQLSVL.

This chain connects TRBV15 to TRBJ1-3, with 7 bases lining up with TRBD1. Germline CDR1 is LNHNV and CDR2 is YYDKDF (reference sequence). The V segment lost 1 base and the J segment 1 base; nucleotides outside the gene matches: 4. The CDR3 consists of 16 residues. CDR3 in DNA: TGTGCCACCAGCAGAGCCCAGACAGGGTCTGGAAACACCATATATTTT. The encoded protein is CATSRAQTGSGNTIYF.

Regarding this clone: Germline is not matched at one junction end, which may reflect a read error. The rearrangement uses TRBV11-3 and TRBJ2-7; TRBD1 matches at 7 bases. CDR3 length equals 14 residues. Germline assignment: CDR1 SGHNT and CDR2 YENEEA. CDR3: CASSPRQGSFEQYF. CDR3 nucleotides: TGTGCCAGCAGCCCCCGACAGGGATCCTTCGAGCAGTACTTC.

The V gene is TRBV10-1, the J gene TRBJ1-1; D might be TRBD1 (6 bases). V lost 3 bases and J 2 bases, leaving 22 bases between the germline ends. CDR3 size: 18 residues. Germline assignment: CDR1 WNHNN and CDR2 SYGVQD (reference sequence). The CDR3 is CASSDLGGGLGGNTEAFF. DNA of the CDR3: TGCGCCAGCAGTGACCTAGGGGGGGGCCTTGGTGGCAACACTGAAGCTTTCTTT.

This rearrangement joins TRBV7-9 to TRBJ1-5; D remains unclear. The ends were cut back, 1 base at V and 6 bases at J, with 7 bases in the middle. CDR1 is SEHNR and CDR2 is FQNEAQ in the germline V gene (reference sequence). CDR3 length equals 13 residues. The CDR3 sequence: CASSLDASQPQHF. CDR3 DNA: TGTGCCAGCAGCTTAGATGCGAGTCAGCCCCAGCATTTT.

This rearrangement joins TRBV2 to TRBJ2-7; 8 bases are shared with TRBD1. The CDR3 is made up of 13 amino acids. The trim removed 0 bases at V and 11 bases at J, leaving 6 bases unmatched. Germline V gene data show CDR1 as SNHLY and CDR2 as FYNNEI. For the CDR3, the DNA is TGTGCCAGCAGTGAAGCCAGACAGGGGATCGAGTACTTC. Translated, it gives CASSEARQGIEYF.

The chain uses TRBV5-6 and TRBJ1-1, with D maybe TRBD1 (6 bases). V gave up 0 bases and J gave up 1 base, with 7 bases separating them. CDR1 and CDR2 (germline): SGHDT, YYEEEE. This CDR3 contains 14 residues. CDR3 sequence (DNA): TGTGCCAGCAGCTTGGACAGGGAGAACACTGAAGCTTTCTTT. Translated: CASSLDRENTEAFF. The whole variable domain, remainder taken from reference TRBV5-6 and TRBJ1-1, is DAGVTQSPTHLIKTRGQQVTLRCSPKSGHDTVSWYQQALGQGPQFIFQYYEEEERQRGNFPDRFSGHQFPNYSSELNVNALLLGDSALYLCASSLDRENTEAFFGQGTRLTVV.

This rearrangement joins TRBV2 to TRBJ1-5; TRBD1 matches 7 bases. The CDR3 is 15 residues long. J lost 3 bases, V lost 2 bases, and 4 bases had no gene match. CDR1 is SNHLY and CDR2 is FYNNEI in the germline V gene. CDR3 amino acids: CASSEWTGNNQPQHF. The CDR3 bases are TGTGCCAGCAGTGAATGGACAGGAAACAATCAGCCCCAGCATTTT.

This rearrangement joins TRBV6-5 to TRBJ1-1; D unresolved. This CDR3 has 13 amino acids. V was trimmed by 6 bases and J by 7 bases, leaving 15 bases between them. Germline values: CDR1 MNHEY, CDR2 SVGAGI. CDR3 sequence reads: CASSLTTRGEAFF. CDR3 in DNA: TGTGCCAGCAGCCTCACGACCCGCGGTGAAGCTTTCTTT.

A few counts support this clone. The V and J genes are TRBV27 and TRBJ2-7, with 12 bases aligning to TRBD2. Germline lookup yields CDR1 MNHEY and CDR2 SMNVEV (reference sequence). With V trimmed by 6 bases and J by 1 base, 4 bases remained unmatched. The CDR3 spans 15 residues. The CDR3 spells CASSQTSGSSYEQYF. CDR3 DNA sequence: TGTGCCAGCAGCCAGACTAGCGGGAGTTCCTACGAGCAGTACTTC.

V and J are TRBV15 and TRBJ2-5, with 7 bases that match TRBD1. Trimming took 4 bases from V and 1 from J; bases not matched to a gene: 6. Germline V gives CDR1 LNHNV, CDR2 YYDKDF (reference sequence). The CDR3 runs to 15 residues. The CDR3 spells CATSTPGTVQETQYF. DNA of the CDR3: TGTGCCACCAGCACCCCCGGGACAGTCCAAGAGACCCAGTACTTC.

This clone was counted a single time. The chain combines TRBV3-1 (or the pseudogene TRBV3-2) with TRBJ1-1; 7 nucleotides align to TRBD1. The V and J ends lost 0 bases and 4 bases, in that order; junction bases with no gene match: 2. Looked up from germline, CDR1 is LGHDT and CDR2 is YNNKEL (reference sequence). The CDR3 runs to 14 residues. CDR3 loop: CASSQDPGGTEAFF. In nucleotides, the CDR3 is TGTGCCAGCAGCCAAGATCCAGGGGGCACTGAAGCTTTCTTT.

This sequence joins TRBV20-1 and TRBJ2-7; D uncertain. Germline loops: CDR1 DFQATT, CDR2 SNEGSKA (reference sequence). This CDR3 is built from 11 residues. V lost 6 bases and J lost 0, with 6 bases in between. CDR3 residues: CSARGSYEQYF. The CDR3 DNA reads as TGCAGTGCACGCGGCTCCTACGAGCAGTACTTC.

The chain uses TRBV13 and TRBJ2-7; tentative D call: TRBD1 (6 bases). CDR1 is PRHDT and CDR2 is FYEKMQ in the germline V gene (reference sequence). Trimming left V 0 bases short and J 4 bases short, with 13 bases between. This CDR3 has 15 amino acids. CDR3 DNA: TGTGCCAGCAGCTTAGGAGGATCAGGGGAGTACGAGCAGTACTTC. This codes for CASSLGGSGEYEQYF.

The chain employs TRBV5-1 and TRBJ1-2, with D hard to call. Between the trimmed V and J ends, which lost 4 bases and 8 bases, there was a span of 15 bases. Germline V gene sequence: CDR1 SGHRS, CDR2 YFSETQ. The CDR3 spans 13 residues. CDR3 DNA sequence: TGCGCCAGCAGCCCCGCAGGCTTTGGGGGCTACACCTTC. Translated, it gives CASSPAGFGGYTF.

This chain joins TRBV7-2 and TRBJ1-5; D is perhaps TRBD1 (5 bases). Trimming left V 1 base short and J 4 bases short, with 8 bases between. Per germline, CDR1 SGHTA and CDR2 FQGNSA. The CDR3 is 14 amino acids. DNA for the CDR3: TGTGCCAGCAGCTTAGTGGCAGGGAATCAGCCCCAGCATTTT. Amino acids: CASSLVAGNQPQHF. The whole variable domain, remainder taken from reference TRBV7-2 and TRBJ1-5, is GAGVSQSPSNKVTEKGKDVELRCDPISGHTALYWYRQSLGQGLEFLIYFQGNSAPDKSGLPSDRFSAERTGGSVSTLTIQRTQQEDSAVYLCASSLVAGNQPQHFGDGTRLSIL.

This clone was picked up one time. The chain uses TRBV13 and TRBJ2-3, with 7 nucleotides matching TRBD1. The germline V gene encodes CDR1 PRHDT and CDR2 FYEKMQ (reference sequence). V was pared by 5 bases and J by 2 bases, with 7 bases of the junction left unmatched. The CDR3 is made up of 15 amino acids. The CDR3 loop is CASSPNRGTTDTQYF. CDR3 in DNA: TGTGCCAGCAGCCCCAACAGGGGAACCACAGATACGCAGTATTTT.

The J gene is TRBJ1-2, the V gene TRBV18, with D possibly being TRBD1 (6 bases). The CDR3 is made up of 15 amino acids. V shed 0 bases and J shed 4 bases, with 12 bases lying between them. Germline CDR1 is KGHSH and CDR2 is LQKENI. This CDR3 reads CASSPPGVRGYGYTF. In DNA, the CDR3 is TGTGCCAGCTCACCACCGGGGGTCAGGGGCTATGGCTACACCTTC.

This rearrangement joins TRBV5-1 to TRBJ2-7; the match to TRBD1 covers 10 bases. The CDR3 length is 16 residues. Germline-derived CDR1 and CDR2 are SGHRS and YFSETQ. V was pared by 4 bases and J by 3 bases, with 10 bases of the junction left unmatched. CDR3 protein: CASSRDGTGAGYEQYF. DNA of the CDR3: TGCGCCAGCAGCCGGGACGGGACAGGGGCGGGCTACGAGCAGTACTTC. Together with reference TRBV5-1 and TRBJ2-7, the CDR3 gives the full variable domain: KAGVTQTPRYLIKTRGQQVTLSCSPISGHRSVSWYQQTPGQGLQFLFEYFSETQRNKGNFPGRFSGRQFSNSRSEMNVSTLELGDSALYLCASSRDGTGAGYEQYFGPGTRLTVT.

The chain carries TRBV7-9 and TRBJ2-2, with D possibly being TRBD1 (7 bases). The length of the CDR3 is 18 residues. The V gene's germline CDR1 is SEHNR and CDR2 FQNEAQ (reference sequence). V lost 7 bases and J lost 0, with 21 bases in between. The CDR3 nucleotides are TGTGCCAGCAACGGAGGGACAGACGGGACAGCGAACACCGGGGAGCTGTTTTTT. This codes for CASNGGTDGTANTGELFF.

V and J are TRBV6-2 or TRBV6-3 and TRBJ2-3; 9 bases are a match to TRBD1. Germline-derived CDR1 and CDR2 are MNHEY and SVGEGT. This CDR3 spans 15 amino acids. J was trimmed by 2 bases and V by 5 bases; bases with no gene match: 5. The CDR3, as DNA: TGTGCCAGCAGTAGGGGACAGGGCTACACAGATACGCAGTATTTT. The encoded protein is CASSRGQGYTDTQYF.

The rearrangement links TRBV6-2 or TRBV6-3 to TRBJ2-7; TRBD2 might be the D (5 bases). CDR3 size: 14 residues. Between the trimmed V and J ends, which lost 2 bases and 1 base, there was a span of 9 bases. Germline loops: CDR1 MNHEY, CDR2 SVGEGT. CDR3 sequence (DNA): TGTGCCAGCAGTTACGGAGGAGGTTCCTACGAGCAGTACTTC. As protein: CASSYGGGSYEQYF.

CDR3 loop: CASSPRPGPLHF. The DNA for the CDR3 is TGTGCCAGCAGTCCTCGTCCGGGGCCCCTCCACTTT. The chain employs TRBV6-5 and TRBJ1-6; unclear D gene. The length of the CDR3 is 12 residues. The germline V gene encodes CDR1 MNHEY and CDR2 SVGAGI. The V gene lost 5 bases and the J gene lost 13 bases, with 12 bases spanning the gap.

The rearrangement joins TRBV30 to TRBJ2-2; D possibly corresponds to TRBD1 (5 bases). The CDR3 totals 15 residues. V lost 5 bases, J lost 0 bases, and 13 bases lay in between. Germline V lookup: CDR1 GTSNPN, CDR2 SVGIG (reference sequence). The CDR3 nucleotides are TGTGCCTGGGGGGCAGGTACGACGAACACCGGGGAGCTGTTTTTT. Protein product: CAWGAGTTNTGELFF. Together with reference TRBV30 and TRBJ2-2, the CDR3 gives the full variable domain: SQTIHQWPATLVQPVGSPLSLECTVEGTSNPNLYWYRQAAGRGLQLLFYSVGIGQISSEVPQNLSASRPQDRQFILSSKKLLLSDSGFYLCAWGAGTTNTGELFFGEGSRLTVL.

The chain uses TRBV6-5 and TRBJ1-5; 9 bases map to TRBD1. The CDR3 is made up of 15 amino acids. Germline trimming cut 5 bases from V and 0 bases from J; bases unmatched to any gene: 2. Germline loops: CDR1 MNHEY, CDR2 SVGAGI. The chain's CDR3 is CASSTGQGSNQPQHF. CDR3 DNA sequence: TGTGCCAGCAGTACGGGACAGGGTAGCAATCAGCCCCAGCATTTT.

J is TRBJ2-7 and V is TRBV12-5; weak D call: TRBD2 (8 bases). With 5 bases removed from V and 0 bases from J, the gap between germline ends came to 29 bases. The CDR3 loop spans 20 amino acids. Looked up from germline, CDR1 is LGHNT and CDR2 is FRNRAP. As DNA, the CDR3 is TGTGCTAGTGGTACCAACCCCGGGACAGCGGGAGTTTATAGCTCCTACGAGCAGTACTTC. Translating it yields CASGTNPGTAGVYSSYEQYF.

The chain couples TRBV30 to TRBJ1-3; 7 bases align to TRBD1. The J segment lost 2 bases and the V segment lost 2 bases, leaving 12 bases of the junction unmatched. The CDR3 runs 17 residues. Germline loops: CDR1 GTSNPN, CDR2 SVGIG (reference sequence). The CDR3 nucleotides read TGTGCCTGGAGTTCGACCCGGACAGGCGGGGCTGGAAACACCATATATTTT. Amino acid sequence: CAWSSTRTGGAGNTIYF. The entire variable domain, with the rest obtained from reference TRBV30 and TRBJ1-3, is as follows: SQTIHQWPATLVQPVGSPLSLECTVEGTSNPNLYWYRQAAGRGLQLLFYSVGIGQISSEVPQNLSASRPQDRQFILSSKKLLLSDSGFYLCAWSSTRTGGAGNTIYFGEGSWLTVV.

The chain combines TRBV5-4 with TRBJ2-5; 11 bases align to TRBD2. V gave up 4 bases and J gave up 5 bases; unmatched junction bases: 10. The CDR3 is 16 amino acids. Germline CDR1 and CDR2: SGHNT and YYREEE (reference sequence). CDR3: CASSPSSGGPRETQYF. DNA for the CDR3: TGTGCCAGCAGCCCTTCTAGCGGGGGGCCCAGGGAGACCCAGTACTTC.

This clone was recorded a few times. The chain recombines TRBV10-3 with TRBJ1-6; D possibly corresponds to TRBD1 (6 bases). Germline lookup yields CDR1 ENHRY and CDR2 SYGVKD. This CDR3 has 13 residues. The germline V and J ends were trimmed by 6 bases and 6 bases, with 9 bases remaining between them. The CDR3 is CAISQGTNSPLHF. The CDR3 DNA reads as TGTGCCATCAGCCAGGGGACTAATTCACCCCTCCACTTT.

The chain couples TRBV28 to TRBJ2-2; 8 nucleotides line up with TRBD1. After removal of 6 bases from V and 4 bases from J, the junction contained 13 bases not matched to a gene. Germline CDR1 reads MDHEN; CDR2 reads SYDVKM. This CDR3 is 17 amino acids long. CDR3 bases: TGTGCCAGCAGATCGCCCGGACAGGGTGGTAGCACCGGGGAGCTGTTTTTT. Translated: CASRSPGQGGSTGELFF.

The chain couples TRBV30 to TRBJ1-1; no firm D call. Germline V gene data show CDR1 as GTSNPN and CDR2 as SVGIG (reference sequence). The CDR3 is made up of 13 amino acids. V gave up 3 bases and J gave up 1 base, with 9 bases separating them. CDR3 in amino acids: CAWRIHRNTEAFF. As DNA, the CDR3 is TGTGCCTGGAGGATCCACAGGAACACTGAAGCTTTCTTT.